The 11 T cell receptor beta chains listed next were all sequenced from one sample in a study of PD-1 blockade in classical Hodgkin lymphoma. Sequenced by immunoSEQ multiplex PCR; TCRdb stores in-frame clones only, minus some. The table has 9,000 to 13,000 clones, roughly 80% seen once. The time point is: cycle 4 day 1 (C4D1), after more than five weeks of nivolumab. Each and every patient relapsed after autologous stem cell transplantation, and patients got differing brentuximab vedotin exposure. The CD4+ T cells used were purified from thawed PBMCs through magnetic negative selection. The specimen was CD4+ T cells from blood, collected before the fourth cycle of nivolumab. All receptors derive from a human donor with classical Hodgkin lymphoma.

This clone has only one observation. The chain combines TRBV27 with TRBJ1-5, with D maybe TRBD1 (5 bases). Germline-derived CDR1 and CDR2 are MNHEY and SMNVEV (reference sequence). Trimming cost V 6 bases and J 6 bases, with 12 bases left between them. The CDR3 covers 13 residues. CDR3 sequence reads: CASSQERGQPQHF. The CDR3 nucleotides are TGTGCCAGCAGCCAAGAGAGGGGTCAGCCCCAGCATTTT.

This clone showed up just a few times. This chain joins TRBV6-6 and TRBJ1-5; D is unclear. V lost 0 bases, J lost 3 bases, and 9 bases lay in between. The CDR3 runs 15 residues. Germline V lookup: CDR1 MNHNY, CDR2 SVGAGI (reference sequence). CDR3 in amino acids: CASSYSGRDNQPQHF. CDR3 coding DNA: TGTGCCAGCAGTTACTCCGGCAGAGACAATCAGCCCCAGCATTTT.

This chain uses TRBV4-1 with TRBJ1-3; the D is unclear. This CDR3 comprises 18 residues. CDR1 and CDR2 (germline): MGHRA, YSYEKL. With 1 base removed from V and 0 bases from J, the gap between germline ends came to 16 bases. This CDR3 reads CASSQAAVEGRSGNTIYF. The CDR3 coding sequence is TGCGCCAGCAGCCAAGCCGCGGTGGAAGGTCGCTCTGGAAACACCATATATTTT.

This clone was seen only a few times. This chain links TRBV5-1 with TRBJ1-2; TRBD1 agrees at 10 bases. Germline values: CDR1 SGHRS, CDR2 YFSETQ. This CDR3 is built from 15 residues. V shed 0 bases and J 4 bases; nucleotides not matched to a gene: 3. In nucleotides, the CDR3 is TGCGCCAGCAGCTTGGAAGGGGACAGGGGCTATGGCTACACCTTC. This sequence encodes CASSLEGDRGYGYTF.

This chain uses TRBV28 with TRBJ2-1; 12 bases map to TRBD2. In germline, CDR1 is MDHEN, CDR2 SYDVKM. Unmatched junction bases numbered 5, after V lost 4 bases and J lost 7 bases. This CDR3 is built from 15 residues. The chain's CDR3 is CASSSTLAGGNEQFF. The CDR3 bases are TGTGCCAGCAGTTCGACTCTAGCGGGAGGGAATGAGCAGTTCTTC.

The CDR3: CASSQGGREGDTQYF. CDR3 DNA: TGCGCCAGCAGCCAAGGGGGGCGGGAGGGAGATACGCAGTATTTT. J is TRBJ2-3 and V is TRBV4-1, with 9 bases aligning to TRBD2. The CDR3 is 15 amino acids. Trimming removed 1 base from V and 5 bases from J; junction bases left unmatched: 4. Looked up from germline, CDR1 is MGHRA and CDR2 is YSYEKL.

This chain uses TRBV29-1 with TRBJ1-1; D gene unclear. V lost 4 bases, J lost 1 base, and 7 bases lay in between. CDR3 length: 12 amino acids. Germline V gene lookup returns CDR1 SQVTM and CDR2 ANQGSEA. CDR3 nucleotide sequence: TGCAGCGTTGCTTCCGGGAACACTGAAGCTTTCTTT. Translated, it gives CSVASGNTEAFF.

The V call is TRBV7-3, the J call TRBJ2-3; D call uncertain. Germline V gene sequence: CDR1 SGHTA, CDR2 FQGTGA. Trimming took 0 bases from V and 6 from J, leaving 7 bases between them. This CDR3 contains 13 residues. The CDR3 coding sequence is TGTGCCAGCAGCTTAACTCCAATGGATACGCAGTATTTT. Amino acids: CASSLTPMDTQYF.

The genes are TRBV19 and TRBJ1-6; 10 nucleotides match TRBD1. Germline CDR1 is LNHDA and CDR2 is SQIVND (reference sequence). The CDR3 runs to 17 residues. The V gene end was trimmed by 10 bases and the J gene end by 5 bases; junction bases not matched to a gene: 14. The CDR3 coding sequence is TGTGCCACCTCCAGACGGGACAGGGGTATCAATAATTCACCCCTCCACTTT. Its translation: CATSRRDRGINNSPLHF.

This chain connects TRBV7-2 to TRBJ2-7; TRBD1 might be the D (6 bases). Between the trimmed V and J ends, which lost 2 bases and 3 bases, there was a span of 11 bases. CDR3 size: 14 residues. From germline, CDR1 is SGHTA and CDR2 FQGNSA. In DNA form, the CDR3 reads TGTGCCAGCAGCTTAAGGCGGACAGACTACGAGCAGTACTTC. Protein sequence: CASSLRRTDYEQYF.

V gene TRBV5-4 combines with J gene TRBJ2-3, with 7 bases fitting TRBD2. There are 16 residues in the CDR3. The germline V gene encodes CDR1 SGHNT and CDR2 YYREEE (reference sequence). The junction had 9 bases not matched to a gene; V was cut back by 0 bases and J by 5 bases. The CDR3 region is CASSLGGGSRGDTQYF. The DNA of the CDR3 is TGTGCCAGCAGCTTGGGGGGCGGGAGCCGGGGAGATACGCAGTATTTT. The full variable domain, rest sourced from reference TRBV5-4 and TRBJ2-3, is ETGVTQSPTHLIKTRGQQVTLRCSSQSGHNTVSWYQQALGQGPQFIFQYYREEENGRGNFPPRFSGLQFPNYSSELNVNALELDDSALYLCASSLGGGSRGDTQYFGPGTRLTVL.